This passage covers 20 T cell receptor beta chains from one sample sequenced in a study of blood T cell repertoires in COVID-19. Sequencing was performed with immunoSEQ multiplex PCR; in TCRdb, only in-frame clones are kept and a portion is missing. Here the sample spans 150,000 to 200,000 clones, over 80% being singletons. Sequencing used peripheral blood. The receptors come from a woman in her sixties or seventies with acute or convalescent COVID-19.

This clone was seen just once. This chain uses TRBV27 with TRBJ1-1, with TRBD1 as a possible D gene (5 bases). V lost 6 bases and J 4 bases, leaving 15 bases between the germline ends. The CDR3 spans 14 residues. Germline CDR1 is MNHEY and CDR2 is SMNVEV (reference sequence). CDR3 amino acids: CASRSTGAGTEAFF. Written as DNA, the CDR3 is TGTGCCAGCAGGTCCACAGGAGCTGGCACTGAAGCTTTCTTT.

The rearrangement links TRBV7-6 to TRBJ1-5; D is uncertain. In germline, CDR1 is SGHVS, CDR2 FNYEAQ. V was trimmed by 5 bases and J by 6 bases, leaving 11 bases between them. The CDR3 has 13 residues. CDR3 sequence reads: CASSTDTSQPQHF. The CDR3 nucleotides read TGTGCCAGCAGCACCGACACTTCTCAGCCCCAGCATTTT.

The CDR3 DNA reads TGCAGCGCTATGACAGGGAGGACTGAAGCTTTCTTT. This encodes CSAMTGRTEAFF. V is TRBV29-1 and J is TRBJ1-1; 7 nucleotides align to TRBD1. There are 12 residues in the CDR3. Trimming removed 7 bases from V and 5 bases from J; junction bases left unmatched: 7. CDR1 SQVTM and CDR2 ANQGSEA come from the germline V gene.

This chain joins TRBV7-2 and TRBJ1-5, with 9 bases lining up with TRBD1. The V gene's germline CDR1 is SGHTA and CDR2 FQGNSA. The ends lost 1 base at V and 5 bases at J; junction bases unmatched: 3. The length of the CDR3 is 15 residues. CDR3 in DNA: TGTGCCAGCAGCTTAGTGGACAGGGGCTATCAGCCCCAGCATTTT. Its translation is CASSLVDRGYQPQHF. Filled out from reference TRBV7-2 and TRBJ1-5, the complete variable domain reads GAGVSQSPSNKVTEKGKDVELRCDPISGHTALYWYRQSLGQGLEFLIYFQGNSAPDKSGLPSDRFSAERTGGSVSTLTIQRTQQEDSAVYLCASSLVDRGYQPQHFGDGTRLSIL.

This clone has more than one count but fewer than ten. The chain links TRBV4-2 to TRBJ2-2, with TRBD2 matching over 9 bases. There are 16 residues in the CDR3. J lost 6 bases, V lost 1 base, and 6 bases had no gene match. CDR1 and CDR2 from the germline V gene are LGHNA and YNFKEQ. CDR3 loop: CASSQAGIAGAGELFF. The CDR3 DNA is TGTGCCAGCAGCCAAGCGGGAATAGCGGGGGCCGGGGAGCTGTTTTTT.

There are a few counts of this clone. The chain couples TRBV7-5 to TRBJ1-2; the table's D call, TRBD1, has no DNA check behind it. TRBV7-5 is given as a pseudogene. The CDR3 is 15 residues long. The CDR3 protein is CARSNRDRDGYGYTF. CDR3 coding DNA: TGTGCCAGAAGCAACCGGGACAGGGACGGCTATGGCTACACCTTC.

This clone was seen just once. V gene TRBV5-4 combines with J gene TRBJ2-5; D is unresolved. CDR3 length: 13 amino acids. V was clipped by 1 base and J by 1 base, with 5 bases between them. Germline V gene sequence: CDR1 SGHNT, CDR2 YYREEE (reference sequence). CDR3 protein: CASSLNSQETQYF. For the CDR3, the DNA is TGTGCCAGCAGCTTGAACAGCCAAGAGACCCAGTACTTC.

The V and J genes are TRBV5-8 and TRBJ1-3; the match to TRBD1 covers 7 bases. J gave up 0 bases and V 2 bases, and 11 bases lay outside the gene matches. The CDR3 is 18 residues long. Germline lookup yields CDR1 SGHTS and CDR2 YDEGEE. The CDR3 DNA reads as TGTGCCAGCAGCTTAGGGGACAGCCAATTTTTCTCTGGAAACACCATATATTTT. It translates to CASSLGDSQFFSGNTIYF.

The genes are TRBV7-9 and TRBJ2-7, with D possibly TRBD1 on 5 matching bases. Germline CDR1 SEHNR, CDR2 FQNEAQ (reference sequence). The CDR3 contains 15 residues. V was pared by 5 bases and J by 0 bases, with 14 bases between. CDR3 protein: CASSTGEAGSYEQYF. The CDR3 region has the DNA TGTGCCAGCAGCACAGGTGAGGCTGGCTCCTACGAGCAGTACTTC.

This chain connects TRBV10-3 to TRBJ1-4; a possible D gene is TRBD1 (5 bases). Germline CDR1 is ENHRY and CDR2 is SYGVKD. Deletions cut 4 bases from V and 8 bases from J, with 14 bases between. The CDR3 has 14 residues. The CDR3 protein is CAISAAGKGEKLFF. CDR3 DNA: TGTGCCATCAGTGCTGCAGGGAAAGGGGAAAAACTGTTTTTT.

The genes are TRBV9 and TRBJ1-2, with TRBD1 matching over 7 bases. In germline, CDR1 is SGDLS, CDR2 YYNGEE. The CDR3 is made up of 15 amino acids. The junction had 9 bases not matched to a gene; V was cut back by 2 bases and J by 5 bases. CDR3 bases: TGTGCCAGCAGCGTTCCTATGACAGGGTCTTATGGCTACACCTTC. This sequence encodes CASSVPMTGSYGYTF.

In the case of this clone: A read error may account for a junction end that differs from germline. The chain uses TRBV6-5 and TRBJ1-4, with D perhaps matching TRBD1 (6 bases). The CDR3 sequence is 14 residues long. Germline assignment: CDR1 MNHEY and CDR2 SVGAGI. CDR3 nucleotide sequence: TGTGCCACCAGGTCGACAGGAACTAATAAAAAACTGTTTTTT. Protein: CATRSTGTNKKLFF.

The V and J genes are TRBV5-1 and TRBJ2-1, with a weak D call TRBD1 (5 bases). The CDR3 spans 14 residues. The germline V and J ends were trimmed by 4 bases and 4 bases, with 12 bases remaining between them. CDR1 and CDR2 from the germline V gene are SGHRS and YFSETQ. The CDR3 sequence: CASSTRQPYNEQFF. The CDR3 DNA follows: TGCGCCAGCAGCACCCGACAGCCTTACAATGAGCAGTTCTTC.

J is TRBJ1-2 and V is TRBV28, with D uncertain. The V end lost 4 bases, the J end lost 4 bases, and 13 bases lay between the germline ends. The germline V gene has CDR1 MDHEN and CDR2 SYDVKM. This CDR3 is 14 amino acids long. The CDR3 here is CASSSPAESYGYTF. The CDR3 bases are TGTGCCAGCAGTTCCCCCGCCGAGAGCTATGGCTACACCTTC.

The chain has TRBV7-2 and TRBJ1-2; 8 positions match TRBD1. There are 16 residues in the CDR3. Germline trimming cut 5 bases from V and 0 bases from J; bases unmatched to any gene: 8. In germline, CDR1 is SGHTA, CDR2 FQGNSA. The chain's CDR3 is CASSLREQGANYGYTF. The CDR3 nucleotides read TGTGCCAGCAGCCTCCGTGAACAGGGGGCTAACTATGGCTACACCTTC. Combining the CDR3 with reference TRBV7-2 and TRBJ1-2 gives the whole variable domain GAGVSQSPSNKVTEKGKDVELRCDPISGHTALYWYRQSLGQGLEFLIYFQGNSAPDKSGLPSDRFSAERTGGSVSTLTIQRTQQEDSAVYLCASSLREQGANYGYTFGSGTRLTVV.

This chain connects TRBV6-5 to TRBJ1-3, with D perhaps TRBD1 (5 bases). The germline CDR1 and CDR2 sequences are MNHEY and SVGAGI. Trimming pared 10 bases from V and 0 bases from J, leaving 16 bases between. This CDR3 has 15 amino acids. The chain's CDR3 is CATQGIRFSGNTIYF. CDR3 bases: TGTGCCACCCAGGGAATCAGGTTCTCTGGAAACACCATATATTTT.

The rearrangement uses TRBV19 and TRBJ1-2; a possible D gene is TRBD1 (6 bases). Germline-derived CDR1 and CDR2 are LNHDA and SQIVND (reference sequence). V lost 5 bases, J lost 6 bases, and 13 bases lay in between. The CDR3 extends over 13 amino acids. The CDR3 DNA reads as TGTGCCAGTAGTTTGGCAGGGGTGAATGGCTACACCTTC. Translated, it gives CASSLAGVNGYTF.

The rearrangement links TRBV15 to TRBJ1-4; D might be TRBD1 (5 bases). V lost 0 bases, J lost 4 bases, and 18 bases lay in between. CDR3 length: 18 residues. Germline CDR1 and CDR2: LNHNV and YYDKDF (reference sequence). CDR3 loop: CATSRDRTRAGLNEKLFF. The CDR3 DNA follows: TGTGCCACCAGCAGAGATAGAACCCGGGCGGGACTTAATGAAAAACTGTTTTTT.

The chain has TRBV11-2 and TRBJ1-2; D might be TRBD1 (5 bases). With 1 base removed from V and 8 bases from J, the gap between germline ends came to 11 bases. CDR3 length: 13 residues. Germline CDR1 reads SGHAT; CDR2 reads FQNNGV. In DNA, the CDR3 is TGTGCCAGCAGCTTAGTAAGGGGCGAGGGCTACACCTTC. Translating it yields CASSLVRGEGYTF.

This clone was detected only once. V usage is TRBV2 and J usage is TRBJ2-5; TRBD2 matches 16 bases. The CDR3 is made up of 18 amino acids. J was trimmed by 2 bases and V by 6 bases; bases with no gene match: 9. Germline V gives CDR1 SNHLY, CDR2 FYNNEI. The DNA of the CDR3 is TGTGCCAGCAGGGGACTAGCGGGGGGGTTGGGCCAACAAGAGACCCAGTACTTC. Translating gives CASRGLAGGLGQQETQYF. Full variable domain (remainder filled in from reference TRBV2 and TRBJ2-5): EPEVTQTPSHQVTQMGQEVILRCVPISNHLYFYWYRQILGQKVEFLVSFYNNEISEKSEIFDDQFSVERPDGSNFTLKIRSTKLEDSAMYFCASRGLAGGLGQQETQYFGPGTRLLVL.